What follows are 18 T cell receptor beta chains derived from one specimen sequenced in a study of blood T cell repertoires in COVID-19. The method was immunoSEQ multiplex PCR; TCRdb's version includes in-frame clones alone and lacks a portion of them. The table has more than 50,000 clones, about nine tenths seen once. Source material: peripheral blood. The receptors stem from a man of 80 years or more with acute or convalescent COVID-19.

This sequence joins TRBV20-1 and TRBJ1-6; 8 bases are a match to TRBD1. There are 16 residues in the CDR3. CDR1 is DFQATT, CDR2 SNEGSKA, per germline (reference sequence). V dropped 3 bases and J dropped 9; count of bases not matched to a gene: 13. The CDR3: CSASGIQGEGISPLHF. In DNA form, the CDR3 reads TGCAGTGCTAGTGGAATACAGGGGGAGGGAATTTCACCCCTCCACTTT.

The genes are TRBV5-1 and TRBJ2-5; D is possibly TRBD2 (7 bases). Trimming removed 6 bases at V and 2 bases at J, with 14 bases between. The CDR3 length is 14 residues. CDR1 and CDR2 from the germline V gene are SGHRS and YFSETQ. The CDR3 sequence is CASNGGAEQETQYF. The CDR3 region has the DNA TGCGCCAGCAATGGGGGGGCGGAGCAAGAGACCCAGTACTTC. Complete variable domain (other parts from reference TRBV5-1 and TRBJ2-5): KAGVTQTPRYLIKTRGQQVTLSCSPISGHRSVSWYQQTPGQGLQFLFEYFSETQRNKGNFPGRFSGRQFSNSRSEMNVSTLELGDSALYLCASNGGAEQETQYFGPGTRLLVL.

The chain is built from TRBV5-1 and TRBJ2-5; TRBD1 might be the D (5 bases). The germline V gene encodes CDR1 SGHRS and CDR2 YFSETQ. CDR3 size: 15 residues. Trimming removed 0 bases from V and 2 bases from J, with 11 bases in between. CDR3 amino acids: CASSLGAGIQETQYF. The CDR3 bases are TGCGCCAGCAGCTTGGGTGCAGGGATACAAGAGACCCAGTACTTC.

The chain carries TRBV28 and TRBJ2-7; TRBD2 matches 7 bases. The junction had 14 bases not matched to a gene; V was cut back by 6 bases and J by 6 bases. The germline gives CDR1 MDHEN, CDR2 SYDVKM. The CDR3 has 15 amino acids. The CDR3 DNA sequence: TGTGCCAGCAGCTCCCCCGCCCGGGGGGAGCTCGAGCAGTACTTC. Its protein product is CASSSPARGELEQYF.

The rearrangement joins TRBV19 to TRBJ2-3, with no clear D. The CDR3 runs 12 residues. V dropped 4 bases and J dropped 4 bases, with 6 bases sitting between them. The germline V gene has CDR1 LNHDA and CDR2 SQIVND (reference sequence). CDR3 in amino acids: CASSNGPDTQYF. CDR3 DNA sequence: TGTGCCAGTAGTAATGGGCCAGATACGCAGTATTTT.

The V call is TRBV10-3, the J call TRBJ2-1, with a possible D match to TRBD2 (6 bases). The CDR3 has 13 residues. Germline assignment: CDR1 ENHRY and CDR2 SYGVKD. V gave up 4 bases and J gave up 7 bases, with 11 bases separating them. The CDR3: CAISGEGGNEQFF. CDR3 in DNA: TGTGCCATCAGTGGGGAAGGAGGGAATGAGCAGTTCTTC.

The chain links TRBV5-1 to TRBJ2-3, with TRBD1 matching 10 bases. V gave up 4 bases and J gave up 4 bases; unmatched junction bases: 3. The CDR3 has 14 amino acids. Germline V gene sequence: CDR1 SGHRS, CDR2 YFSETQ. The CDR3 is CASSRDRGPDTQYF. CDR3 nucleotides: TGCGCCAGCAGCAGGGACAGGGGCCCAGATACGCAGTATTTT.

The CDR3 nucleotides are TGCGCCAGCAGCCAAGAGATCCCAGAACGGGCCGGGGAGCTGTTTTTT. Translated: CASSQEIPERAGELFF. The chain employs TRBV4-1 and TRBJ2-2; no clear D. V was shortened by 0 bases and J by 6 bases, with 14 bases between the two germline ends. Germline V lookup: CDR1 MGHRA, CDR2 YSYEKL. The CDR3 consists of 16 residues.

This chain joins TRBV9 and TRBJ2-2, with D tentatively TRBD2 (6 bases). This CDR3 is built from 16 residues. Germline V lookup: CDR1 SGDLS, CDR2 YYNGEE. V lost 6 bases and J lost 0, with 15 bases in between. The CDR3 is CASTWSGVTNTGELFF. The DNA of the CDR3 is TGTGCCAGCACTTGGTCGGGGGTCACGAACACCGGGGAGCTGTTTTTT.

A few counts support this clone. This chain joins TRBV5-1 and TRBJ1-1, with TRBD1 matching 9 bases. Germline V gene data show CDR1 as SGHRS and CDR2 as YFSETQ. The CDR3 sequence is 16 residues long. The junction had 10 bases not matched to a gene; V was cut back by 4 bases and J by 3 bases. CDR3 sequence reads: CASSKGQGFSYTEAFF. The CDR3 DNA reads TGCGCCAGCAGCAAGGGACAGGGTTTTAGTTACACTGAAGCTTTCTTT.

J is TRBJ1-2 and V is TRBV6-7, with 7 bases that match TRBD1. TRBV6-7 is recorded as an ORF, its role being uncertain. The CDR3 totals 15 residues. V shed 2 bases and J 2 bases; nucleotides not matched to a gene: 5. As DNA, the CDR3 is TGTGCCAGCAGTTACACCGACAGGGACAACTATGGCTACACCTTC. Its translation: CASSYTDRDNYGYTF.

The chain links TRBV18 to TRBJ1-4; 8 bases line up with TRBD1. CDR3 size: 15 residues. After removal of 5 bases from V and 7 bases from J, the junction contained 9 bases not matched to a gene. Per the germline V gene, CDR1 is KGHSH and CDR2 is LQKENI. CDR3 in amino acids: CASSANQGAGEKLFF. The CDR3 bases are TGTGCCAGCTCAGCGAATCAGGGGGCTGGTGAAAAACTGTTTTTT.

The V call is TRBV6-2 or TRBV6-3, the J call TRBJ1-2; D is perhaps TRBD1 (6 bases). The CDR3 covers 13 residues. V gave up 2 bases and J gave up 8 bases, with 12 bases separating them. Germline CDR1 is MNHEY and CDR2 is SVGEGT. CDR3 DNA sequence: TGTGCCAGCAGTTACGTTCAGGGGAGCGGCTACACCTTC. Its protein product is CASSYVQGSGYTF.

The CDR3 bases are TGTGCCTGGGCCAACCCGGGACAGGCCGATGAGCAGTTCTTC. This translates into CAWANPGQADEQFF. The chain recombines TRBV30 with TRBJ2-1; TRBD1 matches 8 bases. With 5 bases clipped from V and 8 bases from J, the junction kept 11 bases outside the gene matches. The CDR3 loop spans 14 amino acids. Germline V lookup: CDR1 GTSNPN, CDR2 SVGIG (reference sequence).

CDR3 coding DNA: TGTGCCAGTAGTCCCGGGCCAGGGGAAAAACTGTTTTTT. Translating it yields CASSPGPGEKLFF. The chain combines TRBV19 with TRBJ1-4; a possible D gene is TRBD1 (5 bases). V gave up 5 bases and J gave up 8 bases, with 12 bases separating them. Germline V gene lookup returns CDR1 LNHDA and CDR2 SQIVND (reference sequence). CDR3 length equals 13 residues.

This sequence joins TRBV19 and TRBJ2-3; D is possibly TRBD2 (5 bases). The CDR3 totals 13 residues. Per germline, CDR1 LNHDA and CDR2 SQIVND (reference sequence). Deletions cut 3 bases from V and 9 bases from J, with 13 bases between. The CDR3 nucleotides read TGTGCCAGTAGTATTAGCGAGCGGTCCACGCAGTATTTT. The encoded protein is CASSISERSTQYF.

The genes are TRBV14 and TRBJ1-6, with TRBD1 matching over 9 bases. Trimming cost V 6 bases and J 8 bases; bases outside gene matches: 23. CDR1 is SGHDN and CDR2 is FVKESK in the germline V gene. CDR3 length: 20 residues. In DNA, the CDR3 is TGTGCCAGCAGGGAACAGGGGGCCCAAGGGCTCCAATTAATGGATTCACCCCTCCACTTT. Residues: CASREQGAQGLQLMDSPLHF.

The chain recombines TRBV5-5 with TRBJ2-1; possible D gene TRBD2, 5 bases. The CDR3 is made up of 14 amino acids. Germline V gene sequence: CDR1 SGHKS, CDR2 YYEKEE (reference sequence). V lost 3 bases and J lost 8, with 15 bases in between. The CDR3 DNA is TGTGCCAGCAGCTACCCCACCTGGACTGATGAGCAGTTCTTC. Protein sequence: CASSYPTWTDEQFF.